The source of this T cell receptor beta chain is a study of OX40 agonist ivuxolimab in advanced cancers. General notes on the study: Ivuxolimab was an agonistic, fully human IgG2 monoclonal antibody directed against OX40 (CD134), a costimulatory receptor. Of the roughly 52 dose-escalation patients, hepatocellular carcinoma was present in about 20, melanoma in around 15, renal cell carcinoma in 9 and head and neck cancer in 9. In the dose-escalation cohort, 82.7% of patients were male, and the mean age was approximately 60 years, with a range of about 23 to 85. The purpose of peripheral TCRbeta sequencing was to test whether ivuxolimab changed TCR sequence diversity and led to clonal T-cell expansion. Partial responses were achieved by three dose-escalation patients, of whom one had hepatocellular carcinoma and two had cutaneous melanoma. Prior anti-PD-1, anti-PD-L1 or anti-CTLA-4 therapy was permitted, and checkpoint inhibitors had been received by 40% to 50% of dose-escalation patients. The paper reports the monotherapy dose-escalation portion (N of about 54 patients) of the phase I ivuxolimab trial. Intravenous ivuxolimab was administered to patients every 2 weeks at six dose levels: 0.01, 0.1, 0.3, 1.5, 3 and 10 mg/kg.

This clone turned up a few times. Its antigen has not been determined. Base qualities are missing; no much larger clone stands one base away. Patients with a history of autoimmune disease or receiving systemic immunosuppression were excluded from the trial. Peripheral blood for TCR sequencing was drawn from every dose cohort at baseline, at cycle 4 day 1 and at cycle 7 day 1. The samples were taken from a phase I, first-in-human, multicenter, open-label dose-escalation trial of ivuxolimab. Adults with locally advanced or metastatic melanoma, renal cell, hepatocellular, or head and neck squamous cell carcinoma were enrolled in the trial. Before TCR sequencing, CD4+ T cells and CD8+ T cells from peripheral blood were sorted into separate populations. CDR1 and CDR2 are drawn from the germline V gene (reference sequence): LNHDA, SQIVND. V is cut by 6 bases and J by 8 bases, and the space between the germline ends is 7 bases. The CDR3, from cysteine to phenylalanine, totals 10 residues. The kept DNA is CDR3 alone, 30 bases in frame from the first base.

Genomic DNA was extracted from sorted cells for sequencing of the TCRbeta CDR3 region. The immunoSEQ Assay was used to sequence the TCRbeta CDR3 regions. TCRdb's version of the immuneACCESS table is confined to in-frame rearrangements and falls short of the full clone set. An unresolved V gene accounts for under half of the shortfall where checked; the remainder is of unknown origin. The sample table lists roughly 73,000 clones, approximately 81% of them with a count of one. Approximately 2.1% of the sample goes to the ten largest clones. The study at large found these results: After ivuxolimab, expanded clones were on average more numerous among CD8+ T cells than among CD4+ T cells. Which antigens the clonally expanded peripheral T cells were specific for was not determined. Low levels of normalized T-cell clonal expansion were also seen in some nonresponding patients. In the 0.1-3.0 mg/kg groups, partial responders had among the lowest normalized peripheral clonal expansion, particularly in CD8+ T cells. At doses from 0.1 to 3.0 mg/kg, clonal expansion was seen in both CD4+ and CD8+ blood T cells between baseline and week 6.

The sequencing here drew on CD4+ or CD8+ T cells sorted from blood, taken in a trial of the OX40 agonist ivuxolimab. This receptor was obtained from an adult with an advanced solid tumor such as melanoma, head and neck, liver or kidney cancer. The V and J genes are TRBV19 and TRBJ1-2, with the D segment identity uncertain. The sequence in DNA is TGTGCCAGTAGAAAGGACGGCTACACCTTC. Its protein product is CASRKDGYTF. The variable domain in full, with residues beyond the CDR3 obtained from the reference TRBV19 and TRBJ1-2 genes, is DGGITQSPKYLFRKEGQNVTLSCEQNLNHDAMYWYRQDPGQGLRLIYYSQIVNDFQKGDIAEGYSVSREKKESFPLTVTSAQKNPTAFYLCASRKDGYTFGSGTRLTVV.